This T cell receptor beta chain was captured by sequencing in a study of blood T cells in healthy people across ages. Findings and limits, study-wide: Per million T cells, the diversity of TCR beta decreased roughly linearly as age advanced. Long-lived and aged donors differed, with more naive CD4+ cells and higher diversity in the long-lived.

Isolation yielded PBMCs, at least 6 million per sample, in every case. A J-beta primer mix and a sample-barcoded 5' primer were used in a second PCR of roughly 7 to 12 cycles. All cDNA molecules were each tagged by a template-switch adaptor with 12 random nucleotides. MiXCR was run by TCRdb on the 5' RACE reads, yielding one entry per CDR3 protein. The repertoire holds around 1,700,000 distinct CDR3 sequences, with roughly 28% as singletons. The CDR3 runs 16 residues. The V and J ends lost 3 bases and 8 bases, in that order; junction bases with no gene match: 12. With respect to this clonotype: Its antigen is unknown.

Sequenced: blood. This rearrangement joins TRBV12-3 or TRBV12-4 to TRBJ1-4; the match to TRBD1 covers 7 bases. This sequence originates from a woman in her 30s in good health. CDR3 DNA: TGTGCCAGCAGTTTGGGCGAGACAGGGTGGAGGGAAAAACTGTTTTTT. Protein sequence: CASSLGETGWREKLFF.